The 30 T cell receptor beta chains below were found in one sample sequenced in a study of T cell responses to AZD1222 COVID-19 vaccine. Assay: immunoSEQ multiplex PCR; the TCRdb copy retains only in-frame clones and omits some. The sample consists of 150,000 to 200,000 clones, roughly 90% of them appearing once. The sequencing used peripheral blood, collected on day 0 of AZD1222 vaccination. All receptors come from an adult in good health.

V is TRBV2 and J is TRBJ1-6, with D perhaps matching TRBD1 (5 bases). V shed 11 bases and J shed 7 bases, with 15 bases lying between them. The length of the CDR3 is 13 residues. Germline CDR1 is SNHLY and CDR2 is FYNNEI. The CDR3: CAGMTRGNSPLHF. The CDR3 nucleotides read TGTGCCGGGATGACACGGGGGAATTCACCCCTCCACTTT.

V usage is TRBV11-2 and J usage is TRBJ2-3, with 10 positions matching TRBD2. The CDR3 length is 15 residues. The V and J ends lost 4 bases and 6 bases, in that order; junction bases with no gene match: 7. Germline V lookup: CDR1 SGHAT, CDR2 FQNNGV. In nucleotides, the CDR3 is TGTGCCAGCAGCTACACTAGCGGGGTATCTGATACGCAGTATTTT. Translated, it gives CASSYTSGVSDTQYF.

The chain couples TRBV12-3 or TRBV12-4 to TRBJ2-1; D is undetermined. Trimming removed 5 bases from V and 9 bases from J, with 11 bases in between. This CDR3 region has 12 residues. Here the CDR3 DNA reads TGTGCCAGCAGTCTCATAGTTTCTGAGCAGTTCTTC. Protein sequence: CASSLIVSEQFF.

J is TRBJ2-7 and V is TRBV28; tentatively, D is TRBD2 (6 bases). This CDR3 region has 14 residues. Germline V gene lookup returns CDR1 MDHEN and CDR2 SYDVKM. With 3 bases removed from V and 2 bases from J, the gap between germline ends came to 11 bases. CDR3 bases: TGTGCCAGCAGTTTGGGCGGGACCCCCTACGAGCAGTACTTC. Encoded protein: CASSLGGTPYEQYF.

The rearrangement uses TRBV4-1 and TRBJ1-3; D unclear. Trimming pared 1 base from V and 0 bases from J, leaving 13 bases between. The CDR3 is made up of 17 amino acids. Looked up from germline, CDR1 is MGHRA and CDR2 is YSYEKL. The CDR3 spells CASSQGNTVHSGNTIYF. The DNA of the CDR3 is TGCGCCAGCAGCCAAGGCAATACAGTACACTCTGGAAACACCATATATTTT.

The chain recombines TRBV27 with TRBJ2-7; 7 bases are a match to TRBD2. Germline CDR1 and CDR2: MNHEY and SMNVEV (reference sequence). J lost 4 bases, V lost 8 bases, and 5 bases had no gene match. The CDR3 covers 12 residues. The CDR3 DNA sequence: TGTGCCAGCCGGGACTACGCTTACGAGCAGTACTTC. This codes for CASRDYAYEQYF.

The CDR3: CASSSGPYEQYF. The CDR3 DNA is TGTGCCAGCAGCTCCGGACCCTACGAGCAGTACTTC. The chain uses TRBV28 and TRBJ2-7; D is uncertain. CDR1 and CDR2 from the germline V gene are MDHEN and SYDVKM. The length of the CDR3 is 12 residues. V lost 6 bases and J lost 2, with 8 bases in between.

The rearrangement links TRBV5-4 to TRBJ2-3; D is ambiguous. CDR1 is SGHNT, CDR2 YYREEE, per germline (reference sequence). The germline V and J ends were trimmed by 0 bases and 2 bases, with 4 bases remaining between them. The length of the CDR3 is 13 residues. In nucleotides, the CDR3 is TGTGCCAGCAGCTTGGCGTCCACAGATACGCAGTATTTT. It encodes CASSLASTDTQYF.

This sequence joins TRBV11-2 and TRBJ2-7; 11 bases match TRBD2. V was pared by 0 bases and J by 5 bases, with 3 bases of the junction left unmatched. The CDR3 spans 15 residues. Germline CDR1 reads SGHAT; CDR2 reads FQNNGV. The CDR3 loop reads CASSLEASGRHEQYF. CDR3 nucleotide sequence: TGTGCCAGCAGCTTAGAGGCTAGCGGGAGGCACGAGCAGTACTTC.

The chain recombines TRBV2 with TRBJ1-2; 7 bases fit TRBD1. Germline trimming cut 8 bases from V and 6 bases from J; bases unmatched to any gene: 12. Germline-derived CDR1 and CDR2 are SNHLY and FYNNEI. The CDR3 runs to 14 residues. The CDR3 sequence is CASSTLQGGDGYTF. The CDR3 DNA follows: TGTGCCAGCTCTACTCTTCAGGGGGGAGATGGCTACACCTTC.

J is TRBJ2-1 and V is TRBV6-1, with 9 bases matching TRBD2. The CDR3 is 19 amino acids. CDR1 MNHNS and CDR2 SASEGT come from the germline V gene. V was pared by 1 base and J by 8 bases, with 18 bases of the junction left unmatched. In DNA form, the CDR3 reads TGTGCCAGCAGTGAAGATCCGGCGGGGGGGCTAGCGGGTTTGTATGAGCAGTTCTTC. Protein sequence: CASSEDPAGGLAGLYEQFF.

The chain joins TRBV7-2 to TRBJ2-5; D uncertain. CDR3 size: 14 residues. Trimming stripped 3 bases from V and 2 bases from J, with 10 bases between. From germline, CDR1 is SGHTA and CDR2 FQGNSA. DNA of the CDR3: TGTGCCAGCAGCTTTTCAAGACTTCAAGAGACCCAGTACTTC. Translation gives CASSFSRLQETQYF.

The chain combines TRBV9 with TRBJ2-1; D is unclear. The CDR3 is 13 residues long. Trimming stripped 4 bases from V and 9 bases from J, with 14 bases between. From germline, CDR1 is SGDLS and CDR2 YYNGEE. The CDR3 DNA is TGTGCCAGCAGCTACGTAGACATCGGTGAGCAGTTCTTC. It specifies CASSYVDIGEQFF.

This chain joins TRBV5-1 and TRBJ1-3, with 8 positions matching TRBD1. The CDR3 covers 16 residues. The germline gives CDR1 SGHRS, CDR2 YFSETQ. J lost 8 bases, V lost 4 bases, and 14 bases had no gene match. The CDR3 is CASSGGTGNLGDTIYF. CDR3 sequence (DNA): TGCGCCAGCAGCGGGGGGACAGGTAATCTCGGCGACACCATATATTTT.

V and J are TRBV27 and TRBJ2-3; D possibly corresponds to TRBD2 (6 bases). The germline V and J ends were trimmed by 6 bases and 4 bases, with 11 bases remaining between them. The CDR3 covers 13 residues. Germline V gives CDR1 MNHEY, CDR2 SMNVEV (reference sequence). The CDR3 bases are TGTGCCAGCAGACTTACGGGGGCAGATACGCAGTATTTT. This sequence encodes CASRLTGADTQYF.

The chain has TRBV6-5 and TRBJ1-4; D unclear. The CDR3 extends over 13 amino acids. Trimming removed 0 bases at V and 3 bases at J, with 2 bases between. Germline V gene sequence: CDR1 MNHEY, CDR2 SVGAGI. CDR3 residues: CASSYSANEKLFF. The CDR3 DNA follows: TGTGCCAGCAGTTACTCCGCTAATGAAAAACTGTTTTTT.

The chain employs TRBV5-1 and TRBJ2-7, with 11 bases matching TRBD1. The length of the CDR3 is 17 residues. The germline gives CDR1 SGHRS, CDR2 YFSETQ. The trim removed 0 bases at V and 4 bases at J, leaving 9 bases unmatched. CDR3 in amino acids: CASSLESSGTGGYEQYF. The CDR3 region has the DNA TGCGCCAGCAGCTTGGAGTCTTCCGGGACAGGGGGGTACGAGCAGTACTTC. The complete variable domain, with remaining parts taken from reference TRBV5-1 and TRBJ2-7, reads KAGVTQTPRYLIKTRGQQVTLSCSPISGHRSVSWYQQTPGQGLQFLFEYFSETQRNKGNFPGRFSGRQFSNSRSEMNVSTLELGDSALYLCASSLESSGTGGYEQYFGPGTRLTVT.

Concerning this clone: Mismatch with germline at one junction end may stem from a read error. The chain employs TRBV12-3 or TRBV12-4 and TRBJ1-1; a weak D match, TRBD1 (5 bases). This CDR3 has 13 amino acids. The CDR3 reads CASRTTVNTEAFF. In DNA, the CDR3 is TGTGCCAGCAGGACGACAGTGAACACTGAGGCTTTCTTT.

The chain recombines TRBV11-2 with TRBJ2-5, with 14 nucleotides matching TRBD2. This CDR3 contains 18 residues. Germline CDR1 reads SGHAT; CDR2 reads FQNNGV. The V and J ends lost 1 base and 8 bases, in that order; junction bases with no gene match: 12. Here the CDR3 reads CASSLGLGTSGSRGTQYF. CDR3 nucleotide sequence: TGTGCCAGCAGCTTAGGGCTGGGGACTAGCGGGAGTCGGGGAACCCAGTACTTC.

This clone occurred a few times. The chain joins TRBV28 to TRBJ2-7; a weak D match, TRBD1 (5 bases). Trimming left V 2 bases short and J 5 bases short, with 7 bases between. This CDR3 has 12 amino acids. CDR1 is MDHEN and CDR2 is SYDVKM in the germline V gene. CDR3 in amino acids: CASSLRGNEQYF. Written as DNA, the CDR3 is TGTGCCAGCAGTTTAAGGGGAAACGAGCAGTACTTC.

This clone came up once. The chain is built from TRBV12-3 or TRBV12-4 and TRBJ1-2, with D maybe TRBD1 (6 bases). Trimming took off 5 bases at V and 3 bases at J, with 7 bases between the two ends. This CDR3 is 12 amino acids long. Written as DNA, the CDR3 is TGTGCCAGCAGTCGGACAGACTATGGCTACACCTTC. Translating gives CASSRTDYGYTF.

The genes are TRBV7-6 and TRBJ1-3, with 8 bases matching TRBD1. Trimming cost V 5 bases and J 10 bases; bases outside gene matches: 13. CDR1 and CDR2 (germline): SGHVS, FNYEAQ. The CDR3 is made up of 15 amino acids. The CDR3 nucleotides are TGTGCCAGCAGCGCGAGGGACAGGAGGCTTGGGACCATATATTTT. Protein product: CASSARDRRLGTIYF.

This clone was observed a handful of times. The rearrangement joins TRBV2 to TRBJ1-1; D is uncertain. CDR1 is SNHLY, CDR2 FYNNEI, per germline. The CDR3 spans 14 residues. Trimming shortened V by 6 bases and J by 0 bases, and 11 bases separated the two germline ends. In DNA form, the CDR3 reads TGTGCCAGCAGGTTGGAGTGGGTGAACACTGAAGCTTTCTTT. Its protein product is CASRLEWVNTEAFF.

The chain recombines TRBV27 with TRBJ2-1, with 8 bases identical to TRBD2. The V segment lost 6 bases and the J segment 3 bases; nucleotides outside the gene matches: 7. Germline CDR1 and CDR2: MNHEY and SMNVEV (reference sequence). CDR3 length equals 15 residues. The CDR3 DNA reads TGTGCCAGCAGATTAGGACTAGCTCTCTACAATGAGCAGTTCTTC. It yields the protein CASRLGLALYNEQFF.

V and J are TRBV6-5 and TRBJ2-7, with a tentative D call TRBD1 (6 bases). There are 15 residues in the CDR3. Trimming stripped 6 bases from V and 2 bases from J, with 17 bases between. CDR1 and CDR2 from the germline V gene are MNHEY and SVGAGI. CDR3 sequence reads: CASRTHRVPPYEQYF. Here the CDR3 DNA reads TGTGCCAGCAGGACCCACAGGGTACCCCCCTACGAGCAGTACTTC.

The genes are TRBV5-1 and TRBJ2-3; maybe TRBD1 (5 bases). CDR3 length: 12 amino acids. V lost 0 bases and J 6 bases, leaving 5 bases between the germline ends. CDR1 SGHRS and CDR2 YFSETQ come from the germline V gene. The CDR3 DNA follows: TGCGCCAGCAGCTTGGAGGGGGATACGCAGTATTTT. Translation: CASSLEGDTQYF.

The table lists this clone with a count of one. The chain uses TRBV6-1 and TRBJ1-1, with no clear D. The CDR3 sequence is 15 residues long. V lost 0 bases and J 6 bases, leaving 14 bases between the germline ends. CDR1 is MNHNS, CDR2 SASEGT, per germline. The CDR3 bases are TGTGCCAGCAGTGAAGCGAGTGGTGGTAAGGCTGAAGCTTTCTTT. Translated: CASSEASGGKAEAFF.

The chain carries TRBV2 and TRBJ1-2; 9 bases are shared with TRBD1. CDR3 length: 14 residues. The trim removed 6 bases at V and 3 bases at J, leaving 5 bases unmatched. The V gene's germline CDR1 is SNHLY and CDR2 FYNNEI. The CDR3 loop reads CASRPQGAYYGYTF. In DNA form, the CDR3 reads TGTGCCAGCAGGCCACAGGGGGCTTACTATGGCTACACCTTC.

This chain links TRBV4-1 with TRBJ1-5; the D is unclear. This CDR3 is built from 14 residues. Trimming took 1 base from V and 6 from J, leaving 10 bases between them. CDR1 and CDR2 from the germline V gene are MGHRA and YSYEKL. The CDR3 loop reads CASSQGPLGQPQHF. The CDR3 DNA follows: TGCGCCAGCAGCCAAGGTCCCCTCGGTCAGCCCCAGCATTTT.

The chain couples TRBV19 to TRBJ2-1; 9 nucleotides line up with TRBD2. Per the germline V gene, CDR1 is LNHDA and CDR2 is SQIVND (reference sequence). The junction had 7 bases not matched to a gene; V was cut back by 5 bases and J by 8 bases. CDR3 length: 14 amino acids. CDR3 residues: CASSRQREDDEQFF. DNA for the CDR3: TGTGCCAGTAGTCGTCAGCGGGAGGACGATGAGCAGTTCTTC.